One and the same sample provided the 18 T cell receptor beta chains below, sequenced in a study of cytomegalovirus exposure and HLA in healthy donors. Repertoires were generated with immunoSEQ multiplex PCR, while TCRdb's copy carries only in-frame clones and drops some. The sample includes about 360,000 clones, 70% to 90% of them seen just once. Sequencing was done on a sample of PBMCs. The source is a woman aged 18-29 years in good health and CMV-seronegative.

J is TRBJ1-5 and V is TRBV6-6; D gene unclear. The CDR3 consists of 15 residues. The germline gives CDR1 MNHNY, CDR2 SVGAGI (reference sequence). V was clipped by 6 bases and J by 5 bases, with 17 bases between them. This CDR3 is CASSPWEQSDQPQHF. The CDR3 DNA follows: TGTGCCAGCAGCCCGTGGGAGCAGTCGGATCAGCCCCAGCATTTT.

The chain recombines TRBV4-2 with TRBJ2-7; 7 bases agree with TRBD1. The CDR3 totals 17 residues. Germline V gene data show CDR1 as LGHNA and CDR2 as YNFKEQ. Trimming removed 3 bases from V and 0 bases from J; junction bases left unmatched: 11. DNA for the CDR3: TGTGCCAGCAGCCAGGCGTCTACAGGGGCAAGCTCCTACGAGCAGTACTTC. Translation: CASSQASTGASSYEQYF.

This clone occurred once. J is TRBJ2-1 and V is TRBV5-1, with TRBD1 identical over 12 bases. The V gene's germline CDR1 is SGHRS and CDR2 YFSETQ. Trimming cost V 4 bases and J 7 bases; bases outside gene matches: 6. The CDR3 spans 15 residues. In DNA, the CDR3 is TGCGCCAGCAGCCCCGGGACAGGGGGCCCGAATGAGCAGTTCTTC. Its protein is CASSPGTGGPNEQFF.

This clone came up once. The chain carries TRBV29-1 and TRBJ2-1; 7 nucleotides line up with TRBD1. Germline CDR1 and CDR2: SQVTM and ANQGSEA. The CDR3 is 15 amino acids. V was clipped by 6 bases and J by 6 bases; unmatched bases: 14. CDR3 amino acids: CSVTTGPTYGNEQFF. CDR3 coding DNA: TGCAGCGTAACGACAGGGCCGACTTACGGCAATGAGCAGTTCTTC.

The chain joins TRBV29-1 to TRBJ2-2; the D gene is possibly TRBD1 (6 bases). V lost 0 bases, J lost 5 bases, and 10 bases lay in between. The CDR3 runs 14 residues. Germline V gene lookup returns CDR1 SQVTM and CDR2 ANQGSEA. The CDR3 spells CSVEEGAETGELFF. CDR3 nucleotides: TGCAGCGTTGAAGAGGGGGCAGAGACCGGGGAGCTGTTTTTT.

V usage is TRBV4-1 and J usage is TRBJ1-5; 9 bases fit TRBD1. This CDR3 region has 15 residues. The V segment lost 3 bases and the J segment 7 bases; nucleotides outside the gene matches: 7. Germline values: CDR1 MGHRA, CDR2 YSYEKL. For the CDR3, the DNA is TGCGCCAGCAGCCAGCTACAGGGGGCACGGCAGCCCCAGCATTTT. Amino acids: CASSQLQGARQPQHF.

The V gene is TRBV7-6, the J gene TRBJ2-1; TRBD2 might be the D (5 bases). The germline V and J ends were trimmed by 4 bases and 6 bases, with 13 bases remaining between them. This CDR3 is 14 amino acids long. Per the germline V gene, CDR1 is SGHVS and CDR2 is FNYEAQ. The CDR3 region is CASSSAGGLNEQFF. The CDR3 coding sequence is TGTGCCAGCAGCTCGGCGGGCGGACTCAATGAGCAGTTCTTC.

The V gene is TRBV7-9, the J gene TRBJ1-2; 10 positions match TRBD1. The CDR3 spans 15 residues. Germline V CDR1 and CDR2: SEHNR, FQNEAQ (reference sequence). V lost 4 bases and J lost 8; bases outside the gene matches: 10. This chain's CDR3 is CASSSRQGASWGYTF. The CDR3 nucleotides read TGTGCCAGCAGCTCCAGACAGGGGGCGTCTTGGGGCTACACCTTC.

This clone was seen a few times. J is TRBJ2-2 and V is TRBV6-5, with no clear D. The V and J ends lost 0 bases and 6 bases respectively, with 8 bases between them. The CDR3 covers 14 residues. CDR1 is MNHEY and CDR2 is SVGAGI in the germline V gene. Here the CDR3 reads CASSYSSSAGELFF. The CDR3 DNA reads TGTGCCAGCAGTTACTCGAGTTCGGCCGGGGAGCTGTTTTTT.

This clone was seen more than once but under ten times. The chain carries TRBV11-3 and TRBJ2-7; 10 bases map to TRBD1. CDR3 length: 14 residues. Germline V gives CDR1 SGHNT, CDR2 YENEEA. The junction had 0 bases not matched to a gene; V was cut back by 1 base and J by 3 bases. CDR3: CASSLGTGGYEQYF. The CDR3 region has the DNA TGTGCCAGCAGCTTAGGGACAGGGGGCTACGAGCAGTACTTC.

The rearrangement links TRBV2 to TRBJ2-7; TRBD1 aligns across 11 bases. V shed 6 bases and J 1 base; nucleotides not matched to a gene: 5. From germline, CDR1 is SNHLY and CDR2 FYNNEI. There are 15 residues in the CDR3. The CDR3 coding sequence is TGTGCCAGCAGGCCCGGGACAGGGGGGTCCTACGAGCAGTACTTC. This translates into CASRPGTGGSYEQYF.

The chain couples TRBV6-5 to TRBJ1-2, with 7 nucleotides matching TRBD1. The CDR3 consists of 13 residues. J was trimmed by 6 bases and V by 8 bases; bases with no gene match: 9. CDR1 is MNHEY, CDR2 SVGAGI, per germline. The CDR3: CASPGGRGDGYTF. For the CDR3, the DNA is TGTGCCAGCCCCGGGGGCAGGGGGGATGGCTACACCTTC.

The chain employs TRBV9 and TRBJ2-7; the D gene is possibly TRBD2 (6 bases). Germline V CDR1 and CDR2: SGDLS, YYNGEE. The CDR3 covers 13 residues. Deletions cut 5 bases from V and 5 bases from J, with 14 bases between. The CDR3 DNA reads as TGTGCCAGCAGTAGGCGGGGAGAGGACGAGCAGTACTTC. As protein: CASSRRGEDEQYF. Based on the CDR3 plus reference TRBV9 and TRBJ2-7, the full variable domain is DSGVTQTPKHLITATGQRVTLRCSPRSGDLSVYWYQQSLDQGLQFLIQYYNGEERAKGNILERFSAQQFPDLHSELNLSSLELGDSALYFCASSRRGEDEQYFGPGTRLTVT.

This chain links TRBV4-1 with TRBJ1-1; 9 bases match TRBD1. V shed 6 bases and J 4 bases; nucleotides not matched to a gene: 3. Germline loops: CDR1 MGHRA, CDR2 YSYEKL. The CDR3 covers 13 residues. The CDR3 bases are TGCGCCAGCAGGGCACAGGGGGCCACTGAAGCTTTCTTT. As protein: CASRAQGATEAFF.

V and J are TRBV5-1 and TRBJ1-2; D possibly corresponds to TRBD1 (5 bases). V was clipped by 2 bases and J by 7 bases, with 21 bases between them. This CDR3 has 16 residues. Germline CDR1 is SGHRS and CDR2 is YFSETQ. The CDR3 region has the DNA TGCGCCAGCAGCTTACGGGGAGGGGAATTCGGCGGTGGCTACACCTTC. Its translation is CASSLRGGEFGGGYTF.

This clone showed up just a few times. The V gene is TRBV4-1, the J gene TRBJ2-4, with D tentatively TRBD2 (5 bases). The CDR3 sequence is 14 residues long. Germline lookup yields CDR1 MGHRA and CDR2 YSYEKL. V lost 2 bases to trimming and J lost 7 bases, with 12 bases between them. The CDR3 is CASSQLGRGNIQYF. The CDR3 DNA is TGCGCCAGCAGCCAACTAGGCAGAGGGAACATTCAGTACTTC.

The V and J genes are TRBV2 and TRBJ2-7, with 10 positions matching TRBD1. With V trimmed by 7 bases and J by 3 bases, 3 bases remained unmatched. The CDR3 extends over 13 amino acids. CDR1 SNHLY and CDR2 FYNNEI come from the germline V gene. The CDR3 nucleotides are TGTGCCAGCATTGGGACAGGGGACTACGAGCAGTACTTC. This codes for CASIGTGDYEQYF.

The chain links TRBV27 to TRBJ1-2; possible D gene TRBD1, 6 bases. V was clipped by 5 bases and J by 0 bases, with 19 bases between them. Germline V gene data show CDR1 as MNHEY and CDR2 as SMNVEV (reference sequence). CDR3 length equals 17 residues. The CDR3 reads CASSKTGYRGPNYGYTF. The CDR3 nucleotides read TGTGCCAGCAGTAAAACAGGGTATAGGGGACCTAACTATGGCTACACCTTC.